This T cell receptor (beta chain) was sequenced in a study of human T cells and chemical hapten exposure. Notes on the study in general: TCRs exceeding 1 in 1000 frequency stayed unchanged with DPC sensitization.

CDR1 SGHDN and CDR2 FVKESK come from the germline V gene. CDR3 size: 13 residues. The V end was cut by 2 bases, the J end by 5 bases, with 9 bases between. Stated time point: patch test 3, about 24 weeks after DPC sensitization. As for treatment: therapeutic diphenylcyclopropenone sensitization with weekly scalp DPC. This clonotype was seen ten or more times. Antigen unknown. MiXCR was run by TCRdb on the RACE reads, yielding one entry per CDR3 protein. The data show some 74,000 distinct CDR3 sequences, approximately 13% seen once. The chain has TRBV14 and TRBJ1-1; D remains ambiguous. This sequence was found in a woman aged 50 to 65 with alopecia areata. Some clones in this sample may be carry-over from other donors' samples. This material consisted of whole blood, taken in connection with sensitization to the hapten diphenylcyclopropenone (DPC). The CDR3 DNA is TGTGCCAGCAGCCAACGGCCGGGAACTGAAGCTTTCTTT. It encodes CASSQRPGTEAFF.